The rows below give T cell receptor beta chains drawn from one sample of a study of OX40 agonist ivuxolimab in advanced cancers. The protocol was immunoSEQ multiplex PCR, while the TCRdb copy is restricted to in-frame clones and leaves out a portion. The table records nearly 85,000 clones, 80% to 90% of them present only once. The sample in question was CD4+ or CD8+ T cells sorted from blood, obtained in a trial of the OX40 agonist ivuxolimab. Receptors originate from an adult with an advanced solid tumor such as melanoma, head and neck, liver or kidney cancer. Each CDR3 is given with its conserved first and last residue. The D gene is left open where the match is weak. Rows may omit the clone size; those that give it use once, few, many or a size class.

v_call	clone_size	d_call	j_call	cdr3_nt	cdr3_aa
TRBV7-3	-	-	TRBJ1-4	TGTGCCAGCTCGGCCCCCGGGGATGCGGGTGAAAAACTGTTTTTT	CASSAPGDAGEKLFF
TRBV5-1	-	-	TRBJ1-1	TGCGCCAGCAGCCAAGGGGAAGGGGGCACTGAAGCTTTCTTT	CASSQGEGGTEAFF
TRBV4-3	-	-	TRBJ1-3	TGCGCCAGCAGCCAACACATACAGGGCATCTCTGGAAACACCATATATTTT	CASSQHIQGISGNTIYF
TRBV2	once	TRBD1	TRBJ1-1	TGTGCCAGCAAGACAGGGGTTTTCACTGAAGCTTTCTTT	CASKTGVFTEAFF
TRBV2	-	-	TRBJ2-7	TGTGCCAGCAGCCAATCCTACGAGCAGTACTTC	CASSQSYEQYF
TRBV7-2	-	TRBD2	TRBJ2-3	TGTGCCAGCAGCTCCCGCGGAGTAGCGGGGGGGGTAGGTTTGACGCAGTATTTT	CASSSRGVAGGVGLTQYF
TRBV7-2	-	TRBD2	TRBJ2-1	TGTGCCAGCAGCCCGCCAAGGGGGAGAGGGACTAGCCTCAATGAGCAGTTCTTC	CASSPPRGRGTSLNEQFF
TRBV7-2	-	-	TRBJ2-1	TGTGCCAGCAGCCCCCAGGGCCTGAAGCAGTTCTTC	CASSPQGLKQFF
TRBV27	once	TRBD1	TRBJ2-5	TGTGCCAGCAGTTTGATCCTCAGGGGGCCGACCCAGTACTTC	CASSLILRGPTQYF
TRBV27	-	-	TRBJ2-3	TGTGCCAGCAGCCCCTACTTAAGGGGGGCCGCAGATACGCAGTATTTT	CASSPYLRGAADTQYF
TRBV7-6	once	-	TRBJ2-2	TGTGCCAGCAGCTTAGGAGGGGGGTTCACCGGGGAGCTGTTTTTT	CASSLGGGFTGELFF
TRBV27	-	TRBD2	TRBJ2-1	TGTGCCAGCAGTTTAATGGGATGGACTAGCGGGGGGACGGGTGAGCAGTTCTTC	CASSLMGWTSGGTGEQFF
TRBV28	-	-	TRBJ1-2	TGTGCCAGCAGCCAGGGGTTTAACTATGGCTACACCTTC	CASSQGFNYGYTF
TRBV4-3	-	-	TRBJ1-3	TGCGCCAGCAGCCAAGATTGGGCCGACTCTGGAAACACCATATATTTT	CASSQDWADSGNTIYF
TRBV6-1	-	-	TRBJ2-1	TGTGCCAGCAGTGAAGACTTCTACAATGAGCAGTTCTTC	CASSEDFYNEQFF